The present T cell receptor beta chain was sequenced within a study of blood T cell repertoires in COVID-19. Study-level background: There were acute and convalescent COVID-19 samples, and they came from the United States, Italy and Spain.

Here immunoSEQ multiplex PCR was the method, and the copy in TCRdb shows in-frame clones only, minus some. This table holds about 180,000 clones, approximately 92% found once. CDR1 and CDR2 from the germline V gene are GTSNPN and SVGIG (reference sequence). This CDR3 has 13 amino acids. J lost 12 bases, V lost 2 bases, and 9 bases had no gene match. The sequenced material came from PBMCs or T cells enriched from blood (not recorded which). The chain recombines TRBV30 with TRBJ1-1, with 10 bases lining up with TRBD1. This receptor was taken from a woman in her forties with acute COVID-19. CDR3 sequence (DNA): TGTGCCTGGAGTCCCTGGGGACAGGGGATGTCTTTCTTT. It yields the protein CAWSPWGQGMSFF.